Reported below is one T cell receptor (beta chain). This sample's time point: persistent/refractory GD, antithyroid drugs over 5 years with positive TRAb. Generation of the TCR library employed RNA extracted from PBMCs. In each case, Graves' disease was diagnosed per American Thyroid Association guidelines. Germline loops: CDR1 DFQATT, CDR2 SNEGSKA (reference sequence). The trim removed 3 bases at V and 5 bases at J, leaving 3 bases unmatched. The CDR3 totals 14 residues. Relying on iRepertoire HTBI primers and Arm-PCR of CDR3 regions, the team built TCR beta libraries. TCRdb re-analysed the multiplex PCR reads in MiXCR, keeping a single row per CDR3 protein. The profile covers about 460,000 distinct CDR3 sequences, with under 25% appearing a single time and over 10% taken by the ten largest. The data were obtained in a study of regulatory T cells in long-lasting Graves disease.

This receptor was identified in a female donor with Graves disease. The rearrangement links TRBV20-1 to TRBJ2-1; TRBD2 matches 11 bases. This sample comprised peripheral blood mononuclear cells (PBMCs), obtained when the disease was refractory, from a patient treated with antithyroid drugs. DNA for the CDR3: TGCAGTGCTAGGGTAGCGGGGGGGCACAATGAGCAGTTCTTC. It is translated as CSARVAGGHNEQFF.